Below, one T cell receptor beta chain is given with its context. This clonotype was seen repeatedly, ten times or more. Its antigen specificity is not known. No much larger clonotype is one base removed from it; base qualities were not supplied. TCRdb shows the sequencer as Illumina HiSeq 1500. TCRdb handled the public reads itself, with Q25 trimming in fastp and clone calling in MiXCR, and kept productive beta chains. A single entry per CDR3 protein holds the most common genes and DNA from its merged rows. Present in this sample are some 300,000 distinct CDR3 sequences, about a sixth of which were seen just once. 12% of the sample lies in the top ten. This entry is derived from a study of T cell repertoires in cytomegalovirus infection (dated by TCRdb to about 2019). For the wider study: Because public TCR beta signatures pointed to carriage of CMV infection together with the matching HLA type, the HLA type of each donor mattered for the analysis. What the study reported, not specific to this receptor: The ex vivo response was dominated by HLA-C-restricted CMV-specific TCR beta clonotypes, and the single most frequent clonotype in two of eight donors was supplied by these HLA-C-restricted clonotypes. Carriers of CMV infection plus the relevant HLA type were discriminated by the cumulative frequency of public TCR beta family members in the study cohort and in an independent roughly 340-donor cohort.

The CDR3 has 15 amino acids, counting the end cysteine and phenylalanine. Here the CDR3 DNA is all that survives: 45 bases in frame from base 1. V lost 0 bases and J lost 2 bases; the stretch between them is 11 bases long. Via the germline V gene (reference sequence), CDR1 is SGHNT and CDR2 YYREEE. This sequence uses TRBV5-4 and TRBJ1-2; no D gene can be assigned with confidence. This TCR was recovered from a human donor in good health (CMV status not recorded). Some clones in this sample may be carry-over from other donors' samples. The sample comprised PBMCs. The CDR3 has the sequence CASSLGAAGNYGYTF. The nucleotide sequence reads as follows: TGTGCCAGCAGCTTGGGGGCCGCGGGAAACTATGGCTACACCTTC.